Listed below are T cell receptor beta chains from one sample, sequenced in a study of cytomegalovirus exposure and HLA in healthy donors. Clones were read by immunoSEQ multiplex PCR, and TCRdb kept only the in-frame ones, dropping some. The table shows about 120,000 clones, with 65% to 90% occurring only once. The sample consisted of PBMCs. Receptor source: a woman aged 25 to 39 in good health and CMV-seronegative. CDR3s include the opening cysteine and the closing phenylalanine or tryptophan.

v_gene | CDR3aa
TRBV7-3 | CASSAQQGAGELFF
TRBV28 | CASSFGDRAYEQYF
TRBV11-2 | CASSPTGTSAAFPQETQYF
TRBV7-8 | CASSLGGGWGTDTQYF
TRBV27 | CASRSGGSFYEQYF
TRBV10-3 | CAISGALAGGNNEQFF
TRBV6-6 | CASSYLETGTDTQYF
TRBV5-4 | CASSPPTRTTEAFF
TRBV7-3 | CASSLTGENTGELFF
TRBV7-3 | CASSTTGGETQYF
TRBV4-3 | CASSQDSGYEQYF
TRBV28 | CASRPNWTAGNTIYF
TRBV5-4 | CASSLEAAGVWEQYF
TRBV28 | CASSRDSYGELFF
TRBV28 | CASSLMSGEQYF
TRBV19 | CASSPDRVGTDTQYF